This T cell receptor beta chain was recorded in a study of blood T cell repertoires in COVID-19. Background on the study: Samples of COVID-19 (acute and convalescent) were obtained from the United States, Italy and Spain. In each case, the material was cDNA or gDNA derived from T cells, B-cell-depleted T cells, or PBMCs.

Per the original data handling: Estimated nucleated cell counts came from reference gene primer amplification. Measured with immunoSEQ multiplex PCR; TCRdb has only the in-frame clones, and not every one. That table furnishes V, J and clone size, whereas the DNA furnished D and trimming. The sample gives some 76,000 clones, roughly nine tenths of which show up once; 17% is in the top ten. V lost 7 bases, J lost 3 bases, and 4 bases lay in between. Germline assignment: CDR1 KGHDR and CDR2 SFDVKD. This CDR3 region has 11 residues. The sample taken for sequencing was peripheral blood. The receptor was isolated from an elderly man in a cohort sampled during active COVID-19. The gene calls are TRBV24-1 and TRBJ2-3; D gene uncertain. The chain's CDR3 is CATSQTDTQYF. The CDR3 bases are TGTGCCACCAGCCAGACAGATACGCAGTATTTT.